The 26 T cell receptor beta chains reported below all come from one sample, sequenced in a study of control samples from healthy donors and cancer patients. Sequencing was performed with immunoSEQ multiplex PCR; in TCRdb, only in-frame clones are kept and a portion is missing. The table shows over 150,000 clones, with approximately 92% occurring only once. Sequencing was carried out using blood. These receptor sequences come from a woman in her thirties or forties in good health.

The chain links TRBV9 to TRBJ2-3; 7 nucleotides align to TRBD1. CDR1 is SGDLS and CDR2 is YYNGEE in the germline V gene. CDR3 length: 15 amino acids. With 4 bases clipped from V and 0 bases from J, the junction kept 5 bases outside the gene matches. CDR3 sequence reads: CASSPRDSSTDTQYF. Here the CDR3 DNA reads TGTGCCAGCAGCCCTCGGGACAGTAGCACAGATACGCAGTATTTT. Based on the CDR3 plus reference TRBV9 and TRBJ2-3, the full variable domain is DSGVTQTPKHLITATGQRVTLRCSPRSGDLSVYWYQQSLDQGLQFLIQYYNGEERAKGNILERFSAQQFPDLHSELNLSSLELGDSALYFCASSPRDSSTDTQYFGPGTRLTVL.

The genes are TRBV19 and TRBJ2-2; perhaps TRBD1 as D (5 bases). The germline V gene has CDR1 LNHDA and CDR2 SQIVND (reference sequence). The length of the CDR3 is 14 residues. The ends were cut back, 5 bases at V and 2 bases at J, with 9 bases in the middle. The CDR3: CASSDRYNTGELFF. CDR3 DNA sequence: TGTGCCAGTAGTGACAGATATAACACCGGGGAGCTGTTTTTT. Drawing the rest from reference TRBV19 and TRBJ2-2, the complete variable domain is DGGITQSPKYLFRKEGQNVTLSCEQNLNHDAMYWYRQDPGQGLRLIYYSQIVNDFQKGDIAEGYSVSREKKESFPLTVTSAQKNPTAFYLCASSDRYNTGELFFGEGSRLTVL.

This sequence joins TRBV2 and TRBJ2-3, with 13 positions matching TRBD2. J lost 5 bases, V lost 2 bases, and 10 bases had no gene match. From germline, CDR1 is SNHLY and CDR2 FYNNEI. The CDR3 is 18 amino acids. The CDR3 here is CASSEQLAGGYDGDTQYF. Written as DNA, the CDR3 is TGTGCCAGCAGTGAACAACTAGCGGGGGGGTATGACGGAGATACGCAGTATTTT.

This clone was observed a few times. Other nucleotide sequences in the sample specify the same CDR3. The chain links TRBV5-1 to TRBJ2-7, with 10 nucleotides matching TRBD1. Germline V lookup: CDR1 SGHRS, CDR2 YFSETQ. The CDR3 has 13 amino acids. V trimming: 3 bases; J trimming: 4 bases; junction bases outside the gene matches: 1. The CDR3 bases are TGCGCCAGCAGCTCGGGACAGGGGTACGAGCAGTACTTC. Translation gives CASSSGQGYEQYF.

This chain uses TRBV27 with TRBJ1-1; the D is unclear. CDR3 length: 13 residues. Trimming left V 5 bases short and J 11 bases short, with 18 bases between. Germline V lookup: CDR1 MNHEY, CDR2 SMNVEV (reference sequence). This CDR3 reads CASSPPGGIRAFF. The CDR3 nucleotides are TGTGCCAGCAGTCCCCCGGGCGGAATACGGGCTTTCTTT.

The chain uses TRBV2 and TRBJ2-3; D not resolved. V was shortened by 0 bases and J by 7 bases, with 5 bases between the two germline ends. CDR1 SNHLY and CDR2 FYNNEI come from the germline V gene. The CDR3 extends over 12 amino acids. In DNA, the CDR3 is TGTGCCAGCAGTGAAGCATGGAATACGCAGTATTTT. Its protein product is CASSEAWNTQYF.

The chain couples TRBV7-9 to TRBJ2-6; D tentatively fits TRBD1 or TRBD2 (6 bases each). CDR1 is SEHNR and CDR2 is FQNEAQ in the germline V gene (reference sequence). The ends were cut back, 6 bases at V and 1 base at J, with 16 bases in the middle. CDR3 size: 17 residues. The chain's CDR3 is CASRKEGGVSGANVLTF. CDR3 DNA: TGTGCCAGCAGGAAAGAGGGGGGTGTATCTGGGGCCAACGTCCTGACTTTC.

The chain uses TRBV28 and TRBJ1-1, with D perhaps matching TRBD1 (6 bases). Germline V CDR1 and CDR2: MDHEN, SYDVKM. This CDR3 has 14 residues. Deletions cut 7 bases from V and 0 bases from J, with 12 bases between. Here the CDR3 reads CASIGGTMNTEAFF. In DNA, the CDR3 is TGTGCCAGCATCGGGGGCACAATGAACACTGAAGCTTTCTTT.

V and J are TRBV19 and TRBJ1-1; D gene ambiguous. The V gene's germline CDR1 is LNHDA and CDR2 SQIVND (reference sequence). With 7 bases removed from V and 1 base from J, the gap between germline ends came to 13 bases. CDR3 length equals 14 residues. For the CDR3, the DNA is TGTGCCAGTACCGAAATTGTGACGAACACTGAAGCTTTCTTT. Translation: CASTEIVTNTEAFF.

The V gene is TRBV6-6, the J gene TRBJ2-1; 10 nucleotides match TRBD2. V lost 0 bases, J lost 7 bases, and 6 bases stayed unmatched. The CDR3 spans 16 residues. Looked up from germline, CDR1 is MNHNY and CDR2 is SVGAGI (reference sequence). CDR3 sequence reads: CASSYSGSGGQNEQFF. In nucleotides, the CDR3 is TGTGCCAGCAGTTACTCAGGTAGCGGGGGGCAAAATGAGCAGTTCTTC.

As regards this clone: One end of the junction is discordant with germline, which a read error may explain. The V call is TRBV7-9, the J call TRBJ1-1; 7 bases match TRBD1. This CDR3 contains 13 residues. In germline, CDR1 is SEHNR, CDR2 FQNEAQ (reference sequence). CDR3 protein: CASSPFGQAIQLF. CDR3 coding DNA: TGTGCCAGCAGCCCTTTCGGACAGGCCATTCAACTCTTT. Filled out from reference TRBV7-9 and TRBJ1-1, the complete variable domain reads DTGVSQNPRHKITKRGQNVTFRCDPISEHNRLYWYRQTLGQGPEFLTYFQNEAQLEKSRLLSDRFSAERPKGSFSTLEIQRTEQGDSAMYLCASSPFGQAIQLFGQGTRLTVV.

The chain uses TRBV9 and TRBJ2-7; D gene uncertain. Trimming stripped 0 bases from V and 4 bases from J, with 5 bases between. This CDR3 is built from 12 residues. From germline, CDR1 is SGDLS and CDR2 YYNGEE. The CDR3 protein is CASSVDGYEQYF. The CDR3 DNA reads as TGTGCCAGCAGCGTAGACGGGTACGAGCAGTACTTC.

This chain joins TRBV3-1 (or the pseudogene TRBV3-2) and TRBJ2-1, with TRBD2 matching over 8 bases. J gave up 8 bases and V 1 base, and 10 bases lay outside the gene matches. Germline V gene lookup returns CDR1 LGHDT and CDR2 YNNKEL (reference sequence). The CDR3 is made up of 16 amino acids. The CDR3 loop reads CASSQGYGGAPYEQFF. The CDR3 region has the DNA TGTGCCAGCAGCCAAGGTTACGGGGGGGCCCCATATGAGCAGTTCTTC.

The rearrangement joins TRBV11-2 to TRBJ2-7, with TRBD2 matching 7 bases. V trimming: 5 bases; J trimming: 0 bases; junction bases outside the gene matches: 16. The germline CDR1 and CDR2 sequences are SGHAT and FQNNGV. CDR3 length equals 18 residues. CDR3 coding DNA: TGTGCCAGCAGCCGACACCGAGGAGCGGGGCAACCCTCCTACGAGCAGTACTTC. Amino acid sequence: CASSRHRGAGQPSYEQYF. Complete variable domain (other parts from reference TRBV11-2 and TRBJ2-7): EAGVAQSPRYKIIEKRQSVAFWCNPISGHATLYWYQQILGQGPKLLIQFQNNGVVDDSQLPKDRFSAERLKGVDSTLKIQPAKLEDSAVYLCASSRHRGAGQPSYEQYFGPGTRLTVT.

The chain employs TRBV14 and TRBJ2-2; TRBD2 might be the D (5 bases). V shed 4 bases and J shed 7 bases, with 10 bases lying between them. Germline CDR1 SGHDN, CDR2 FVKESK. This CDR3 is 13 amino acids long. The chain's CDR3 is CASSPRTVGELFF. The CDR3 DNA reads TGTGCCAGCAGCCCGAGGACTGTCGGGGAGCTGTTTTTT.

The genes are TRBV9 and TRBJ2-3, with D perhaps matching TRBD2 (7 bases). This CDR3 is 17 amino acids long. Trimming stripped 2 bases from V and 0 bases from J, with 16 bases between. Germline loops: CDR1 SGDLS, CDR2 YYNGEE. The CDR3 region has the DNA TGTGCCAGCAGCGTCGGGAGAGGGGGGGCCAGCACAGATACGCAGTATTTT. This encodes CASSVGRGGASTDTQYF.

In its sample, this clone was seen a few times. The chain combines TRBV4-1 with TRBJ1-5; tentative D call: TRBD1 (6 bases). This CDR3 spans 14 amino acids. Trimming cost V 5 bases and J 5 bases, with 13 bases left between them. Per germline, CDR1 MGHRA and CDR2 YSYEKL. The CDR3 loop reads CASSSPEGDQPQHF. DNA for the CDR3: TGCGCCAGCAGCTCTCCCGAGGGGGATCAGCCCCAGCATTTT.

The CDR3, as DNA: TGTGCCAGCAGTGACAATTCCCTGGTCACTGAAGCTTTCTTT. Translating it yields CASSDNSLVTEAFF. The genes are TRBV6-1 and TRBJ1-1, with D uncertain. The CDR3 is made up of 14 amino acids. Deletions cut 3 bases from V and 4 bases from J, with 12 bases between. The germline V gene has CDR1 MNHNS and CDR2 SASEGT.

The V gene is TRBV2, the J gene TRBJ1-5; possible D gene TRBD1, 6 bases. The CDR3 totals 15 residues. V lost 6 bases and J lost 0, with 12 bases in between. CDR1 is SNHLY, CDR2 FYNNEI, per germline. The CDR3 DNA follows: TGTGCCAGCAGACCAGGGGATAATAGCAATCAGCCCCAGCATTTT. Its translation is CASRPGDNSNQPQHF.

This chain joins TRBV10-3 and TRBJ2-5; 9 bases line up with TRBD1. The CDR3 covers 13 residues. CDR1 is ENHRY, CDR2 SYGVKD, per germline. The CDR3 protein is CAAGTGNTETQYF. The CDR3 DNA sequence: TGTGCTGCCGGGACAGGGAATACGGAGACCCAGTACTTC.

The CDR3 protein is CASSLVGRRGNTIYF. CDR3 DNA sequence: TGCGCCAGCAGCTTAGTCGGTCGAAGAGGAAACACCATATATTTT. This sequence joins TRBV5-1 and TRBJ1-3, with unresolved D. The germline V gene has CDR1 SGHRS and CDR2 YFSETQ. V dropped 2 bases and J dropped 4 bases, with 13 bases sitting between them. CDR3 length equals 15 residues.

The rearrangement uses TRBV13 and TRBJ2-1, with 7 bases fitting TRBD2. The CDR3 has 17 amino acids. Germline CDR1 and CDR2: PRHDT and FYEKMQ (reference sequence). V dropped 6 bases and J dropped 0; count of bases not matched to a gene: 11. CDR3 sequence: CASRPGGGLLSYNEQFF. CDR3 DNA sequence: TGTGCCAGCAGACCAGGCGGGGGACTGCTCTCCTACAATGAGCAGTTCTTC.

The gene calls are TRBV5-4 and TRBJ1-4, with D possibly TRBD1 on 5 matching bases. CDR1 and CDR2 (germline): SGHNT, YYREEE (reference sequence). This CDR3 is built from 12 residues. Trimming took off 2 bases at V and 10 bases at J, with 9 bases between the two ends. CDR3 nucleotides: TGTGCCAGCAGCTTTGGGACGGGAAAACTGTTTTTT. Translation: CASSFGTGKLFF.

The chain links TRBV2 to TRBJ1-1; D unresolved. This CDR3 is built from 14 residues. The germline gives CDR1 SNHLY, CDR2 FYNNEI. Trimming took off 4 bases at V and 5 bases at J, with 14 bases between the two ends. CDR3 nucleotide sequence: TGTGCCAGCAGTGGTGAAGGGAGAACAACTGAAGCTTTCTTT. Amino acids: CASSGEGRTTEAFF.

The chain recombines TRBV15 with TRBJ1-3; D is perhaps TRBD1 (6 bases). The V gene's germline CDR1 is LNHNV and CDR2 YYDKDF (reference sequence). This CDR3 is built from 13 residues. Trimming left V 5 bases short and J 7 bases short, with 12 bases between. The CDR3 is CATSSPTGNTIYF. CDR3 nucleotide sequence: TGTGCCACCAGCTCCCCAACAGGGAACACCATATATTTT.

This chain uses TRBV9 with TRBJ2-5, with 8 bases lining up with TRBD1. J lost 5 bases, V lost 4 bases, and 1 base had no gene match. This CDR3 contains 12 residues. The germline V gene has CDR1 SGDLS and CDR2 YYNGEE. The CDR3 region is CASSPGGETQYF. CDR3 nucleotides: TGTGCCAGCAGCCCAGGGGGCGAGACCCAGTACTTC.